This T cell receptor beta chain was observed in a study of blood T cell repertoires in COVID-19. Study background: PBMCs, B-cell-depleted T cells, or T cells provided the cDNA or gDNA that made up the material.

Original processing notes: It was from reference gene primer amplification that nucleated cell counts were estimated. TCRdb's copy holds only in-frame clones and misses some; the assay was immunoSEQ multiplex PCR. V and J calls and clone size are copied from that table; D and trimming were computed from the DNA. The table lists around 110,000 clones, roughly two thirds of them singletons. The sequenced material came from peripheral blood. This TCR derives from a human donor with acute or convalescent COVID-19. The donor label of this sample is uncertain.

The CDR3 sequence is CASRPGTENTGELFF. The CDR3 DNA is TGCGCCAGCAGACCTGGGACAGAAAACACCGGGGAGCTGTTTTTT. V is TRBV10-2 and J is TRBJ2-2, with 7 bases lining up with TRBD1. The CDR3 consists of 15 residues. After removal of 6 bases from V and 2 bases from J, the junction contained 6 bases not matched to a gene. Germline CDR1 reads WSHSY; CDR2 reads SAAADI.